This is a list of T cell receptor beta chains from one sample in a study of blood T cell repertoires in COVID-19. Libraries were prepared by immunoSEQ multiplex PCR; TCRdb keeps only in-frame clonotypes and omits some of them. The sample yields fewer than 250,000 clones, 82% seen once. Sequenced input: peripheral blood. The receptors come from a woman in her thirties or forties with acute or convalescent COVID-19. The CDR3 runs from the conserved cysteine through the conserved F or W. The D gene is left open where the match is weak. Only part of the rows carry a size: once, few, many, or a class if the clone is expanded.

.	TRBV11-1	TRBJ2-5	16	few	CASSLRAGRTQETQYF	TGTGCCAGCAGCTTACGCGCGGGCCGTACCCAAGAGACCCAGTACTTC
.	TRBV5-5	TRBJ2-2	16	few	CASSLRVSGPTGELFF	TGTGCCAGCAGCCTCCGGGTCAGCGGTCCCACCGGGGAGCTGTTTTTT
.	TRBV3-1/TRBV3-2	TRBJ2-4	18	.	CASSPRTTLTGNKNIQYF	TGTGCCAGCAGCCCAAGAACCACATTAACAGGGAACAAAAACATTCAGTACTTC
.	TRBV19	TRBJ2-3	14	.	CASARRGETGTQYF	TGTGCCAGTGCCCGGAGGGGCGAGACTGGTACGCAGTATTTT
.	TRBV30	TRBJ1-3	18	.	CAWSVQLQRGYSGNTIYF	TGTGCCTGGAGTGTACAGTTACAGAGGGGGTACTCTGGAAACACCATATATTTT
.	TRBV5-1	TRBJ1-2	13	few	CASSSDSTYGYTF	TGCGCCAGCAGCTCCGACAGCACCTATGGCTACACCTTC
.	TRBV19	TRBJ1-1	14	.	CASSIDHERPEAFF	TGTGCCAGTAGTATAGATCATGAGCGACCCGAAGCTTTCTTT
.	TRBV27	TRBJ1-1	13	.	CASSFWEGSEAFF	TGTGCCAGCAGTTTTTGGGAGGGGTCTGAAGCTTTCTTT
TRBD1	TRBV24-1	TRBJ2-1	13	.	CATRGTGTNEQFF	TGTGCCACCAGGGGGACAGGCACTAATGAGCAGTTCTTC
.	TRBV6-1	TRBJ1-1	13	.	CASSERGRVTAFF	TGTGCCAGCAGTGAAAGGGGAAGAGTCACGGCTTTCTTT
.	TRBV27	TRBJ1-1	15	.	CASSSHDVTVDEAFF	TGTGCCAGCAGTTCCCATGACGTGACAGTCGATGAAGCTTTCTTT
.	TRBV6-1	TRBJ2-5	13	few	CASGETEQETQYF	TGTGCCAGCGGAGAAACTGAACAAGAGACCCAGTACTTC
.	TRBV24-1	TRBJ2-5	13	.	CATSVRESVTQYF	TGTGCCACCAGTGTGAGGGAGTCGGTGACCCAGTACTTC
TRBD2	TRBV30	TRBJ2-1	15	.	CAWRFLAGGRDEQFF	TGTGCCTGGAGGTTTCTAGCGGGGGGGCGGGATGAGCAGTTCTTC
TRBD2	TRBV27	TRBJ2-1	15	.	CASTDGTSGYNEQFF	TGTGCCAGCACCGACGGGACTAGCGGCTACAATGAGCAGTTCTTC
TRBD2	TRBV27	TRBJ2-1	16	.	CASSLGSGESYNEQFF	TGTGCCAGCAGTTTAGGGAGCGGGGAGTCCTACAATGAGCAGTTCTTC
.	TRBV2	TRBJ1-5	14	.	CASRNAGLNQPQHF	TGTGCCAGCCGGAACGCAGGCCTTAATCAGCCCCAGCATTTT
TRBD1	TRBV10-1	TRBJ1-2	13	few	CASSPDRGYGYTF	TGCGCCAGCAGTCCCGACAGGGGTTATGGCTACACCTTC
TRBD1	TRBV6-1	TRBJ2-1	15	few	CASSDRTGINNEQFF	TGTGCCAGCAGTGACCGGACAGGTATTAACAATGAGCAGTTCTTC
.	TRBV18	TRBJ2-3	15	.	CASSPIDFSTDTQYF	TGTGCCAGCTCACCGATTGACTTTAGCACAGATACGCAGTATTTT
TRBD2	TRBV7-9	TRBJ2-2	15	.	CASSPRLAETGELFF	TGTGCCAGCAGCCCGAGACTAGCGGAGACCGGGGAGCTGTTTTTT
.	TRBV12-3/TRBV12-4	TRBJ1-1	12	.	CARSGMNTEAFF	TGTGCCAGATCGGGAATGAACACTGAAGCTTTCTTT
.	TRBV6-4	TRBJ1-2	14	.	CASSRPQGNYGYTF	TGTGCCAGCAGCAGACCACAGGGCAACTATGGCTACACCTTC
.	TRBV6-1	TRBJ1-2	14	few	CASSEPGVGYGYTF	TGTGCCAGCAGTGAGCCAGGGGTTGGGTATGGCTACACCTTC
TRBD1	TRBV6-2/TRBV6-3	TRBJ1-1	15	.	CASSPGTGSGTEAFF	TGTGCCAGCAGCCCCGGGACAGGCAGTGGGACTGAAGCTTTCTTT
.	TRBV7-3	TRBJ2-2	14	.	CASSARQVTGELFF	TGTGCCAGCAGCGCAAGACAGGTCACCGGGGAGCTGTTTTTT
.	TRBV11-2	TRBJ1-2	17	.	CASSLGFGDSSRYGYTF	TGTGCCAGCAGCTTAGGATTTGGGGACTCCTCTCGGTATGGCTACACCTTC
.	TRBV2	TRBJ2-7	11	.	CASSVVFEQYF	TGTGCCAGCAGCGTCGTATTCGAGCAGTACTTC
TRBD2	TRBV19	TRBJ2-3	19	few	CASSIEHSPWRERTDTQYF	TGTGCCAGTAGTATAGAGCACTCGCCATGGCGGGAGCGCACAGATACGCAGTATTTT
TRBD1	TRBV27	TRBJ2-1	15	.	CVSSYRTGTYNEQFF	TGTGTCAGCAGTTATCGGACAGGGACGTACAATGAGCAGTTCTTC